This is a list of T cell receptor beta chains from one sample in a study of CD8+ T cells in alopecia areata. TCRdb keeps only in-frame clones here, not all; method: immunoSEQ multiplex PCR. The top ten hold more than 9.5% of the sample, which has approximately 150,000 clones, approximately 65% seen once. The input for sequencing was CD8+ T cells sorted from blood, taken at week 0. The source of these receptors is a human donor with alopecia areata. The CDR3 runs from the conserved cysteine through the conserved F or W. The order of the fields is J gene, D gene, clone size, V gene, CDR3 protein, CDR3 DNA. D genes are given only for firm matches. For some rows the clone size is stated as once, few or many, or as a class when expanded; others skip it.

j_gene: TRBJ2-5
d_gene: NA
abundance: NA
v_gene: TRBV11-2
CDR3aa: CASSHETDPQETQYF
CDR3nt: TGTGCCAGCAGCCACGAAACTGATCCACAAGAGACCCAGTACTTC

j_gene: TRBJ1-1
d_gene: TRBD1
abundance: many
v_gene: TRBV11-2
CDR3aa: CASSSTGTEGLNTEAFF
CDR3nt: TGTGCCAGCAGCTCGACCGGGACAGAAGGACTGAACACTGAAGCTTTCTTT

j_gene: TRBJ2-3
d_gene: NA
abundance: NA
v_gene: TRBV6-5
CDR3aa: CASSAGGPDTQYF
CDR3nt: TGTGCCAGCAGCGCCGGGGGTCCGGATACGCAGTATTTT

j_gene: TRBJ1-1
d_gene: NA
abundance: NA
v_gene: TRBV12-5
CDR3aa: CASGRYRPDRRTEAFF
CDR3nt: TGTGCTAGTGGTAGATATCGACCGGACCGGCGGACTGAAGCTTTCTTT

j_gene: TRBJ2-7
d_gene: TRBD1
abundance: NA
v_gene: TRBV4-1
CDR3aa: CASSLGWTGGSDEQYF
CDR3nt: TGCGCCAGCAGCCTTGGCTGGACAGGGGGCTCGGACGAGCAGTACTTC

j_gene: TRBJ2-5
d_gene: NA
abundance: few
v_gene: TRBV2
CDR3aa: CATEAGALQETQYF
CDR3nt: TGTGCCACCGAGGCGGGGGCGCTCCAAGAGACCCAGTACTTC

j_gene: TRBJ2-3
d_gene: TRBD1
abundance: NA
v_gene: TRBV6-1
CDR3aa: CASSPGTGGKDTQYF
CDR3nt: TGTGCCAGCAGCCCCGGGACAGGGGGCAAAGATACGCAGTATTTT

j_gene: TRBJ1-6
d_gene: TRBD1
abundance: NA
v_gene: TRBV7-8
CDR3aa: CASSTGQGYSPLHF
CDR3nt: TGTGCCAGCAGCACGGGACAGGGTTATTCACCCCTCCACTTT

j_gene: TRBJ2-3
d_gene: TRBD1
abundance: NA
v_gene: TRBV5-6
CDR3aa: CASSSGTGGTDTQYF
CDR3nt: TGTGCCAGCAGCTCCGGGACAGGGGGCACAGATACGCAGTATTTT

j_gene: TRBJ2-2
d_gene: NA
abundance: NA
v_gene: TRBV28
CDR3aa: CASRSSYTGELFF
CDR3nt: TGTGCCAGCAGAAGCAGTTACACCGGGGAGCTGTTTTTT

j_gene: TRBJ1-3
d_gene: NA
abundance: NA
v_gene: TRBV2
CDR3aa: CANTTVGALGNTIYF
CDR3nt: TGTGCCAACACCACAGTGGGGGCGCTTGGAAACACCATATATTTT